This T cell receptor (beta chain) was captured by sequencing in a study of CD8 T cells in ankylosing spondylitis. Findings and caveats of the study: Within ankylosing spondylitis blood, a TCR beta motif made up of seven or eight highly homologous variants appeared to be characteristic.

Germline CDR1 reads SGHDN; CDR2 reads FVKESK. CDR3 length: 18 residues. J was trimmed by 0 bases and V by 3 bases; bases with no gene match: 10. Quantitative 5'-RACE was performed with molecular barcodes, and it yielded the TCR beta libraries. TCRdb processed the 5' RACE reads anew with MiXCR; each CDR3 protein has one entry. This sample has 400,000 or so distinct CDR3 sequences, with roughly a quarter found just once. Comments on this clonotype: Its target is unknown.

The clonotype was recovered from a male donor with ankylosing spondylitis. V and J are TRBV14 and TRBJ1-4; TRBD1 aligns across 7 bases. What was sequenced was blood, either unsorted or a sorted T cell fraction (not recorded which). The CDR3 nucleotides read TGTGCCAGCAGCCAGTACCGGGACAGCTATCCAACTAATGAAAAACTGTTTTTT. This codes for CASSQYRDSYPTNEKLFF.